Listed below are T cell receptor beta chains from one sample, sequenced in a study of shared clonotypes between healthy human individuals. Clones were sequenced by immunoSEQ multiplex PCR, and TCRdb holds only the in-frame ones, with some missing. Here the sample spans about 360,000 clones, over 70% being singletons. Sequencing was carried out using memory CD4+ T cells sorted from blood. The receptors were gathered from a man aged 25-45 years in good health. The CDR3 runs from the conserved cysteine through the conserved F or W. D genes are given only for firm matches. Clone size, where shown, is once, few, many, or a class for clones that have expanded.

V gene	clone size	J gene	D gene	CDR3 protein	CDR3 DNA
TRBV2	-	TRBJ2-7	TRBD2	CASSVSGATYEQYF	TGTGCCAGCAGTGTAAGCGGGGCCACCTACGAGCAGTACTTC
TRBV30	-	TRBJ1-5	-	CAWSQGSNQPQHF	TGTGCCTGGAGTCAGGGCAGCAATCAGCCCCAGCATTTT
TRBV9	-	TRBJ2-3	-	CASSGANTDTQYF	TGTGCCAGCAGCGGGGCAAACACAGATACGCAGTATTTT
TRBV18	-	TRBJ2-2	-	CASSPTSPNTGELFF	TGTGCCAGCTCACCTACCAGCCCGAACACCGGGGAGCTGTTTTTT
TRBV18	-	TRBJ2-7	TRBD2	CASSPLGLADTYEQYF	TGTGCCAGCTCACCGTTGGGACTAGCGGACACCTACGAGCAGTACTTC
TRBV7-6	-	TRBJ2-2	-	CASSLGIPGELFF	TGTGCCAGCAGCTTAGGCATCCCCGGGGAGCTGTTTTTT
TRBV28	-	TRBJ2-3	-	CASSTSYSTDTQYF	TGTGCCAGCAGTACTAGCTATAGCACAGATACGCAGTATTTT
TRBV29-1	many	TRBJ2-2	TRBD2	CSGKLAGVDTGELFF	TGCAGCGGCAAACTAGCGGGAGTAGACACCGGGGAGCTGTTTTTT
TRBV28	-	TRBJ2-5	TRBD1	CASKRSMTGSQETQYF	TGTGCCAGCAAAAGGAGTATGACAGGGTCCCAAGAGACCCAGTACTTC
TRBV27	few	TRBJ2-3	-	CASSLRTTTDTQYF	TGTGCCAGCAGTTTAAGGACGACCACAGATACGCAGTATTTT
TRBV11-2	-	TRBJ2-7	-	CASSLLGGHEQYF	TGTGCCAGCAGCTTATTGGGCGGGCACGAGCAGTACTTC
TRBV11-3	-	TRBJ1-1	TRBD1	CASSSTGGIFGNTEAFF	TGTGCCAGCAGCTCGACAGGGGGCATCTTTGGGAACACTGAAGCTTTCTTT
TRBV5-8	-	TRBJ2-5	-	CASSLAPYF	TGTGCCAGCAGCTTAGCTCCGTACTTC
TRBV9	-	TRBJ2-7	TRBD2	CASSAQPPGLAGKYEQYF	TGTGCCAGCAGCGCTCAACCCCCGGGACTAGCGGGAAAATACGAGCAGTACTTC
TRBV25-1	-	TRBJ1-3	-	CASSAPAGPAPGNTIYF	TGTGCCAGCAGTGCCCCCGCGGGACCCGCCCCTGGAAACACCATATATTTT
TRBV5-1	once	TRBJ1-1	-	CASSLGEPNSVTEAFF	TGCGCCAGCAGCTTGGGGGAACCGAATTCGGTGACTGAAGCTTTCTTT
TRBV5-5	-	TRBJ2-1	-	CASSLWLRGGQGPYNEQFF	TGTGCCAGCAGCTTGTGGTTACGGGGAGGGCAGGGGCCTTACAATGAGCAGTTCTTC
TRBV11-2	-	TRBJ2-5	-	CASSSVRSGGYRAQYF	TGTGCCAGCAGCTCGGTCCGTAGCGGAGGGTATAGGGCCCAGTACTTC
TRBV5-4	-	TRBJ1-5	TRBD1	CASSLAGQGNQPQHF	TGTGCCAGCAGCTTGGCCGGACAGGGTAATCAGCCCCAGCATTTT
TRBV7-6	-	TRBJ2-1	-	CASSSPTSGTSLRDEQFF	TGTGCCAGCAGCTCCCCTACCAGCGGAACCTCCTTGAGGGATGAGCAGTTCTTC
TRBV25-1	-	TRBJ2-4	-	CASSEAGAGRNIQYF	TGTGCCAGCAGTGAGGCCGGGGCGGGCCGTAACATTCAGTACTTC
TRBV5-4	-	TRBJ2-5	-	CASSLDSKETQYF	TGTGCCAGCAGCTTGGACAGCAAAGAGACCCAGTACTTC
TRBV23-1	-	TRBJ2-7	-	CASSQSPSRVREQYF	TGCGCCAGCAGTCAATCGCCATCGAGGGTGAGGGAGCAGTACTTC
TRBV4-1	-	TRBJ2-2	-	CASSQEGEWNTGELFF	TGCGCCAGCAGCCAGGAGGGGGAGTGGAACACCGGGGAGCTGTTTTTT